This TCR beta chain was recovered during a study of blood T cell repertoires in COVID-19. Background on the study: PBMCs, B-cell-depleted T cells, or T cells provided the cDNA or gDNA that made up the material.

Per the study methods: By means of reference gene primer amplification, nucleated cell counts were estimated. Assay: immunoSEQ multiplex PCR; the TCRdb copy retains only in-frame clones and omits some. V and J calls and clone size come straight from that table; D and trimming were deduced from the DNA. The sample consists of over 120,000 clones, 87% of them appearing once. As concerns this clone: Mismatch with germline at one junction end may stem from a read error.

The CDR3 has 12 amino acids. Germline assignment: CDR1 MNHEY and CDR2 SVGAGI. The sequencing sample was made of peripheral blood. This receptor was identified in a woman between 50 and 59 years old with acute or convalescent COVID-19. V and J are TRBV6-5 and TRBJ2-5; D not resolved. The CDR3 region has the DNA TGTGCCAGCAGTTCCGACCTAGAGGCCCAGTACTTC. It encodes CASSSDLEAQYF.